Listed here are 3 T cell receptor beta chains from one sample, sequenced in a study of blood T cell repertoires in COVID-19. The table came from immunoSEQ multiplex PCR; TCRdb's copy has only in-frame clones and leaves some out. The table lists about 54,000 clones, around 93% of them singletons. Sequences were obtained from peripheral blood. Source of these receptors: a woman aged 60-75 years with active or convalescent COVID-19.

The chain employs TRBV5-8 and TRBJ1-5; a weak D match, TRBD1 (5 bases). The ends were cut back, 5 bases at V and 6 bases at J, with 21 bases in the middle. Germline V gives CDR1 SGHTS, CDR2 YDEGEE. The CDR3 sequence is 16 residues long. The CDR3 nucleotides read TGTGCCAGCAGGACCGGGGGTAGCCTTTTAGCTCAGCCCCAGCATTTT. Its protein product is CASRTGGSLLAQPQHF.

The gene calls are TRBV2 and TRBJ2-5; 10 nucleotides match TRBD2. The CDR3 has 15 residues. The ends lost 8 bases at V and 3 bases at J; junction bases unmatched: 9. Germline CDR1 is SNHLY and CDR2 is FYNNEI. For the CDR3, the DNA is TGTGCCAGCCCGGGACTAGCGAGAGATGAAGAGACCCAGTACTTC. Its translation: CASPGLARDEETQYF.

V gene TRBV3-1 (or the pseudogene TRBV3-2) combines with J gene TRBJ1-1, with 8 bases fitting TRBD1. The CDR3 loop spans 15 amino acids. From germline, CDR1 is LGHDT and CDR2 YNNKEL (reference sequence). V gave up 2 bases and J gave up 0 bases; unmatched junction bases: 2. This CDR3 is CASSQRTGMNTEAFF. The CDR3 DNA sequence: TGTGCCAGCAGCCAACGGACAGGGATGAACACTGAAGCTTTCTTT.